The entry below gives a single T cell receptor beta chain sequence along with its context. In the authors' methods: Researchers report that nucleated cell counts were estimated from reference gene primer amplification. The protocol was immunoSEQ multiplex PCR, while the TCRdb copy is restricted to in-frame clones and leaves out a portion. The DNA gave D and trimming, while V, J and clone size come from that table. The sample consists of over 200,000 clones, roughly 83% of them appearing once. The data are from a study of blood T cell repertoires in COVID-19. Study summary: Donors in the United States, Italy and Spain gave samples during acute or convalescent COVID-19. Sources were T cells, B-cell-depleted T cells, or PBMCs; the material itself was cDNA or gDNA.

The germline V gene encodes CDR1 MGHRA and CDR2 YSYEKL. The CDR3 is 14 residues long. V was clipped by 1 base and J by 8 bases, with 11 bases between them. The sequence was obtained from a middle-aged man with acute or convalescent COVID-19. The J gene is TRBJ1-4, the V gene TRBV4-1; weak D call: TRBD1 (6 bases). The sequencing sample was made of peripheral blood. CDR3 sequence (DNA): TGCGCCAGCAGCCAAGGATCAGGGGTGGAAAAACTGTTTTTT. Translation gives CASSQGSGVEKLFF.